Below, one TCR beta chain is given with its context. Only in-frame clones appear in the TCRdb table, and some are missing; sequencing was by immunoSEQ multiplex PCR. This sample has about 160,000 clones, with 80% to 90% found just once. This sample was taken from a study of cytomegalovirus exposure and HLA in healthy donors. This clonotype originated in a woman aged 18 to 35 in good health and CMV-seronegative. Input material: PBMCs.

As DNA, the CDR3 is TGTGCCAGCAGCCGGGGGGGGCGACCCTACGAGCAGTACTTC. Translating gives CASSRGGRPYEQYF. The chain combines TRBV6-5 with TRBJ2-7; 8 bases line up with TRBD2. The CDR3 loop spans 14 amino acids. Trimming at V came to 6 bases and at J to 2 bases, leaving 6 bases not matched to a gene. Germline V gene data show CDR1 as MNHEY and CDR2 as SVGAGI.